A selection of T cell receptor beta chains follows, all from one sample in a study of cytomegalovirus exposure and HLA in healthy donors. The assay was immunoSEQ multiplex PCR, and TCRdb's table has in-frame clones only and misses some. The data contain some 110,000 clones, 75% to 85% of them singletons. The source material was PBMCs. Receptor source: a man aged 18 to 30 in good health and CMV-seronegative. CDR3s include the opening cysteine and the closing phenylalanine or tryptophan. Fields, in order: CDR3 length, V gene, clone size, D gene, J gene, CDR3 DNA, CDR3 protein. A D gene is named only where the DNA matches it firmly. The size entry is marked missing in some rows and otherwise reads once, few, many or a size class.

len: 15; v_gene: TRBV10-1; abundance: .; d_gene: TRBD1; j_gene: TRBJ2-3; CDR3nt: TGCGCCAGCAATAGACAGGGGCTCGGCGCAGATACGCAGTATTTT; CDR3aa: CASNRQGLGADTQYF
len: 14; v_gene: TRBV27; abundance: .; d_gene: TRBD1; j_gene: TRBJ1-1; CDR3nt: TGTGCCAGCAGTCCGGGACAGGGGGGAACTGAAGCTTTCTTT; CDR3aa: CASSPGQGGTEAFF
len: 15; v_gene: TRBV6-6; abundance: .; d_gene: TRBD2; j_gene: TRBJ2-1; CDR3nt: TGTGCCAGCAGCCAGGGTAGGACTAGCGGCAATGAGCAGTTCTTC; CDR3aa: CASSQGRTSGNEQFF
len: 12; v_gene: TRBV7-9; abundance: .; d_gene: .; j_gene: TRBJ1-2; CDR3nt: TGTGCCAGCAGCTTAGAGGGGAAGGGCTACACCTTC; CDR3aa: CASSLEGKGYTF
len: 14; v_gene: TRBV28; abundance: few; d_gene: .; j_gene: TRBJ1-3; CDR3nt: TGTGCCGGGATGGGGGGAGCCTCTGGAAACACCATATATTTT; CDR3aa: CAGMGGASGNTIYF
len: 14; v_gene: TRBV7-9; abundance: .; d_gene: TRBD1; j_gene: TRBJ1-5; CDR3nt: TGTGCCAGCAGCCAGGCAGGGGGCCATCAGCCCCAGCATTTT; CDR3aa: CASSQAGGHQPQHF
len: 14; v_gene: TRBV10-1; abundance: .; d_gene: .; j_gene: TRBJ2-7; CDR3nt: TGCGCCAGCAGTGACCGGGACTTCCCCTACGAGCAGTACTTC; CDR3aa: CASSDRDFPYEQYF
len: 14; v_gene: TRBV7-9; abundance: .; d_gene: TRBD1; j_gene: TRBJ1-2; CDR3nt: TGTGCCAGCAGCTTAGCCGGGACAGGGGTGGGCTACACCTTC; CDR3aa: CASSLAGTGVGYTF
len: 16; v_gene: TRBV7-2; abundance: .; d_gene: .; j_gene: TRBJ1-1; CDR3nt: TGTGCCAGCAGCTTAACGTTTATCAGGGGTGTCACTGAAGCTTTCTTT; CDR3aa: CASSLTFIRGVTEAFF
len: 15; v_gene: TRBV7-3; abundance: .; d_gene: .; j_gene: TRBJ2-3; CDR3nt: TGTGCCAGCAGCTTAGGCAGGGCGCTGGGGGATACGCAGTATTTT; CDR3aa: CASSLGRALGDTQYF
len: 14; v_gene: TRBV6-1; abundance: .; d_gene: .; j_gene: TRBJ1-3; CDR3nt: TGTGCCAGCGGTTGGAGCAACTCTGGAAACACCATATATTTT; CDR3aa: CASGWSNSGNTIYF
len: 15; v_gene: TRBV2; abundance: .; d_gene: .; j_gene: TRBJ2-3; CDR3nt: TGTGCCAGCAGTGACTTAAGGACTTTTACAGATACGCAGTATTTT; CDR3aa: CASSDLRTFTDTQYF
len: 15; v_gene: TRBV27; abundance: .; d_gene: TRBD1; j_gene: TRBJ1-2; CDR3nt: TGTGCCAGCAGTTTTGGGACAGGGAGGAACTATGGCTACACCTTC; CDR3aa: CASSFGTGRNYGYTF
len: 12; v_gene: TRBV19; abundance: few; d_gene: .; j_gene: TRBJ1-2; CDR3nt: TGTGCCAGTAAATGGGGGGGGAATGGCTACACCTTC; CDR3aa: CASKWGGNGYTF
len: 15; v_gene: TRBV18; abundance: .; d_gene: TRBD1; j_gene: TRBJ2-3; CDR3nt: TGTGCCAGCTCACCTACGGGACAGTCCACAGATACGCAGTATTTT; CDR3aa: CASSPTGQSTDTQYF
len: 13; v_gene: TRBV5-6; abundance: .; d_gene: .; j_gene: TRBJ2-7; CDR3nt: TGTGCCAGCAGCTTGGACAGGTCCTACGAGCAGTACTTC; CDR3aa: CASSLDRSYEQYF
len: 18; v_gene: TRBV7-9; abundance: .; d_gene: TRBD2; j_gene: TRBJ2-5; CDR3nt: TGTGCCAGCAGCTTACCGCGGACTAGCGGGGGTGGGTCGAAGACCCAGTACTTC; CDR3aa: CASSLPRTSGGGSKTQYF
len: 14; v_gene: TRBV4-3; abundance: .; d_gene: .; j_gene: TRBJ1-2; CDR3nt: TGCGCCAGCAGCCAAGATTTAGGAGGGGCTGGCTACACCTTC; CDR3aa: CASSQDLGGAGYTF
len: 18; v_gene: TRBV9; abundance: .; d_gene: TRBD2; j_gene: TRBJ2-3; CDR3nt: TGTGCCAGCAGCCCCGGGGGGACTAGCGGGCCCAGCACAGATACGCAGTATTTT; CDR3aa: CASSPGGTSGPSTDTQYF
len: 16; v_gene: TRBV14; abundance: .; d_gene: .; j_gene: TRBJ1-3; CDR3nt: TGTGCCAGCAGCCAAGACCAGGGGTCGACTGGAAACACCATATATTTT; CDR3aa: CASSQDQGSTGNTIYF
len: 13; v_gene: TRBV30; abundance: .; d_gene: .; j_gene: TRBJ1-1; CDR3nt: TGTGCCTGGAGTGTAGACAGCAACACTGAAGCTTTCTTT; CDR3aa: CAWSVDSNTEAFF
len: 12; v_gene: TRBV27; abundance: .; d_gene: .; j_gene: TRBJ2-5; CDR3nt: TGTGCCAGCATGGGCCCTCAGGAGACCCAGTACTTC; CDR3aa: CASMGPQETQYF
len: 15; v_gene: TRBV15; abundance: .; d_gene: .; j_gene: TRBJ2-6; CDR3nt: TGTGCCACCAGCAAGGACAGCTCTGGGGCCAACGTCCTGACTTTC; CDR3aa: CATSKDSSGANVLTF
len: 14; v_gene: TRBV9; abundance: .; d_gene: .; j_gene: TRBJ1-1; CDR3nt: TGTGCCAGCAGCGCGTTCTCAGGGGACACTGAAGCTTTCTTT; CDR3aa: CASSAFSGDTEAFF
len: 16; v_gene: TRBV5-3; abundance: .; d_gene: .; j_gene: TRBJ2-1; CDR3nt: TGTGCCAGAAGCCCTCTAGGGGGACGCATTCTCAATGAGCAGTTCTTC; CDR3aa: CARSPLGGRILNEQFF
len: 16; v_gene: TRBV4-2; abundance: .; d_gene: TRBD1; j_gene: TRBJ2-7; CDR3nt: TGTGCCAGCAGCCACGACCGGGACAGGCGATTCTACGAGCAGTACTTC; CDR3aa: CASSHDRDRRFYEQYF
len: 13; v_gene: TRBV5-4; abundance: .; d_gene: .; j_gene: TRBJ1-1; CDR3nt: TGTGCCAGCAGCTCCGGGAGGCAGGGAGGCGCTTTCTTT; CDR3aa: CASSSGRQGGAFF
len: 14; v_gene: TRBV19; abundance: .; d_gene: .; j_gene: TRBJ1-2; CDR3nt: TGTGCCAGTAGTATGAGCGGGGCGGGCTATGGCTACACCTTC; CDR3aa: CASSMSGAGYGYTF
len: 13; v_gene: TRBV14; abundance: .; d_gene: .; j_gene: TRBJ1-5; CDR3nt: TGTGCCAGCAGCCAAGCGGTTGCTGGACATCAGCATTTT; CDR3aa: CASSQAVAGHQHF
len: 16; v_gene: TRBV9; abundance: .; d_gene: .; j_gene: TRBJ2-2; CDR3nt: TGTGCCAGCAGCGTAGCCAGGGGCGCGAACACCGGGGAGCTGTTTTTT; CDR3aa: CASSVARGANTGELFF
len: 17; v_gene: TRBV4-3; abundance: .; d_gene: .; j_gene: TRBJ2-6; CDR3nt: TGCGCCAGCAGCCAAGAACCCCGGGTCTCTGGGGCCAACGTCCTGACTTTC; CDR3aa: CASSQEPRVSGANVLTF